The entry below gives a single TCR beta chain sequence along with its context. The sample originates from a study of CD8+CD57+ T cells in acquired aplastic anemia. This CDR3 is 16 amino acids long. Germline CDR1 is ENHRY and CDR2 is SYGVKD. The V end was cut by 3 bases, the J end by 0 bases, with 13 bases between. Patients sequenced had flow cytometry evidence of CD8+CD57+ cell expansion. Blood samples were obtained from patients who had received no prior therapy. The template for TCR beta VDJ and CDR3 sequence profiling was genomic DNA. TCRdb re-analysed the reads in MiXCR, keeping a single row per CDR3 protein. The profile shows about 160,000 distinct CDR3 sequences, 45% to 55% of them singletons.

The sample comprised sorted CD4+, CD8+, or CD8+CD57+ T cells (not recorded which) from PBMCs. The TCR sequence derives from a human donor with aplastic anemia. The rearrangement uses TRBV10-3 and TRBJ2-3; tentative D call: TRBD2 (5 bases). In nucleotides, the CDR3 is TGTGCCATCAGTGAAAGGGCTAGCTTTAGCACAGATACGCAGTATTTT. Residues: CAISERASFSTDTQYF.